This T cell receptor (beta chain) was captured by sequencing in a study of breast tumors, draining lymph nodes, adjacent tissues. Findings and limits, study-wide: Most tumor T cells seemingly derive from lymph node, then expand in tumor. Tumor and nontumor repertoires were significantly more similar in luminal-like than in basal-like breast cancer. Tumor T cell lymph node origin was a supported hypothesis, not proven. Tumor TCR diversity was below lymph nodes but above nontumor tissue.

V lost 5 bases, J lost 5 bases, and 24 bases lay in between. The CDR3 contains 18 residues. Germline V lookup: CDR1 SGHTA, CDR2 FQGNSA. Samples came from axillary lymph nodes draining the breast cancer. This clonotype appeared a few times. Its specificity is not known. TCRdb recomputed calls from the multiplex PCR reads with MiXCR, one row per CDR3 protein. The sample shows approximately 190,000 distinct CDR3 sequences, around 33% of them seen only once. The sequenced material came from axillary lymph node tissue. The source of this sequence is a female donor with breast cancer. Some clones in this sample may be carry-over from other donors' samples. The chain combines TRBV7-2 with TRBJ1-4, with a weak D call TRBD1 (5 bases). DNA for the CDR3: TGTGCCAGCAGCCATACTGGGACCTCCGGAGGGGAGAATGAAAAACTGTTTTTT. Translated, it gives CASSHTGTSGGENEKLFF.